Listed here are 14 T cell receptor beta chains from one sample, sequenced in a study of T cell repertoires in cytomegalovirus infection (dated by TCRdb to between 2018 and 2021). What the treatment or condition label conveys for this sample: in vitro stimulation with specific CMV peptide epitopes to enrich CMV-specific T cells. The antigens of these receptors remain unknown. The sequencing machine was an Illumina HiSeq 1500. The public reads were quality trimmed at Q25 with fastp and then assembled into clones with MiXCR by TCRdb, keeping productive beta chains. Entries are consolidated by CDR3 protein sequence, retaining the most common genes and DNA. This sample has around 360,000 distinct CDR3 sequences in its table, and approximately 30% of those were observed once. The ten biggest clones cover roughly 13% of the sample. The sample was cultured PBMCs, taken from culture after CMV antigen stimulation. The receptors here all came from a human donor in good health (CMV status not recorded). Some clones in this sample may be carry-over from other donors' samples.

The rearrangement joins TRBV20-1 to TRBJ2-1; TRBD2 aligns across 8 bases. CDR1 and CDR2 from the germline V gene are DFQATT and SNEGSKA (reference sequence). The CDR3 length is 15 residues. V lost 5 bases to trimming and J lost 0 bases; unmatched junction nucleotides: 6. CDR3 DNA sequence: TGCAGTGCTTCTAGCGGGTTGAGCTCCTACAATGAGCAGTTCTTC. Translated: CSASSGLSSYNEQFF.

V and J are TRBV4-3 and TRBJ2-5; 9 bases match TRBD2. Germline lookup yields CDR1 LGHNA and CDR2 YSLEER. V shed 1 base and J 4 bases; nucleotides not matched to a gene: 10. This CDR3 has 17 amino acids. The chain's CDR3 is CASSQGNLAGSPETQYF. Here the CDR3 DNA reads TGCGCCAGCAGCCAAGGAAACCTAGCGGGAAGTCCAGAGACCCAGTACTTC.

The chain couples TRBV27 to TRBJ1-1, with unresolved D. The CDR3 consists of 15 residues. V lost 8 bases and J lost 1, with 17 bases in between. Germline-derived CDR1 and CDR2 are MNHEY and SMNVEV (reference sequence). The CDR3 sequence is CASPSDREGNTEAFF. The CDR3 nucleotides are TGTGCCAGCCCCTCGGACCGGGAGGGGAACACTGAAGCTTTCTTT.

CDR3 nucleotide sequence: TGCGCCAGCAGCCCTCTAGCGACCACAGATACGCAGTATTTT. Amino acids: CASSPLATTDTQYF. This rearrangement joins TRBV5-1 to TRBJ2-3; weak D call: TRBD2 (6 bases). Germline values: CDR1 SGHRS, CDR2 YFSETQ. CDR3 length equals 14 residues. Trimming pared 4 bases from V and 2 bases from J, leaving 11 bases between. Variable domain in full (rest from reference TRBV5-1 and TRBJ2-3): KAGVTQTPRYLIKTRGQQVTLSCSPISGHRSVSWYQQTPGQGLQFLFEYFSETQRNKGNFPGRFSGRQFSNSRSEMNVSTLELGDSALYLCASSPLATTDTQYFGPGTRLTVL.

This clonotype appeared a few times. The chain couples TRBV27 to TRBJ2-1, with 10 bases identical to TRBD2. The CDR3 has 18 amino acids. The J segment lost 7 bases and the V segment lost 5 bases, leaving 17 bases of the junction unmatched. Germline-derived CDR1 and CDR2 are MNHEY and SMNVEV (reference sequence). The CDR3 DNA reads TGTGCCAGCAGTCCGCAACTAGCGGGGTACTTTAAGACTAATGAGCAGTTCTTC. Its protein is CASSPQLAGYFKTNEQFF.

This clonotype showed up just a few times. CDR3 bases: TGCGCCAGCAGCCAAGGACTACCCGGGACGCACCTTTCCTACGAGCAGTACTTC. Amino acid sequence: CASSQGLPGTHLSYEQYF. The chain is built from TRBV4-1 and TRBJ2-7; possibly TRBD1 or TRBD2 for D (5 bases each). The CDR3 loop spans 18 amino acids. Germline CDR1 and CDR2: MGHRA and YSYEKL. V lost 1 base and J 1 base, leaving 20 bases between the germline ends.

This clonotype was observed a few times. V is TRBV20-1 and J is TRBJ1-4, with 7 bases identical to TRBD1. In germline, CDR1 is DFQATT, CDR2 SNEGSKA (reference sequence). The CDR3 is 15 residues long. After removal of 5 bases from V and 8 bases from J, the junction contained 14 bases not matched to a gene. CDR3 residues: CSASPPTGEGEKLFF. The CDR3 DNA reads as TGCAGTGCTTCACCGCCAACAGGGGAAGGGGAAAAACTGTTTTTT.

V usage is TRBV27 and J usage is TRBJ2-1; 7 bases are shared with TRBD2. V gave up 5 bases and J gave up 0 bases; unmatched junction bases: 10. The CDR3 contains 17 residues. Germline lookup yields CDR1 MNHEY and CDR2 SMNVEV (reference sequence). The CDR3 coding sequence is TGTGCCAGCAGTCTCACCTCAGCGGGAAACTCCTACAATGAGCAGTTCTTC. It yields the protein CASSLTSAGNSYNEQFF.

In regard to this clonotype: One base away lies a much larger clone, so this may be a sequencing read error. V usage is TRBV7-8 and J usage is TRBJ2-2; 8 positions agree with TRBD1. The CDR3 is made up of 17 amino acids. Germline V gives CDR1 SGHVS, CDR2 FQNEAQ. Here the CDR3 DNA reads TGTGCCAACAGCCCCCGGGACAGGCAAATTGGCACCGGGGAGCTGTTTTTT. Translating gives CANSPRDRQIGTGELFF.

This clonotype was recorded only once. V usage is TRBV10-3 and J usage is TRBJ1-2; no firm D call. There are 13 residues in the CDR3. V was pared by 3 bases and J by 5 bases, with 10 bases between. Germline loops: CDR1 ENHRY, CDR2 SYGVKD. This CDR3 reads CAISEREGYGYTF. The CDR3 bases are TGTGCCATCAGTGAAAGGGAAGGTTATGGCTACACCTTC.

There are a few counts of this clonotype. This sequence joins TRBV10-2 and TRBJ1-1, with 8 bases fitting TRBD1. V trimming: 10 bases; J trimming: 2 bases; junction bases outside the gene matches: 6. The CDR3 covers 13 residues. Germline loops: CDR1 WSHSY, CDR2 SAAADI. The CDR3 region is CATTGGPNTEAFF. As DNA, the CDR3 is TGCGCCACAACAGGGGGTCCCAACACTGAAGCTTTCTTT.

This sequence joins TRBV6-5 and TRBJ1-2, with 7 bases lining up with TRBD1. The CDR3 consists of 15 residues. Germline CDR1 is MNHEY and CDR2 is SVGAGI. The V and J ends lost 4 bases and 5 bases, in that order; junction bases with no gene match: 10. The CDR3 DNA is TGTGCCAGCAGTTCGGGACAGCCGAGGTGGTATGGCTACACCTTC. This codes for CASSSGQPRWYGYTF.

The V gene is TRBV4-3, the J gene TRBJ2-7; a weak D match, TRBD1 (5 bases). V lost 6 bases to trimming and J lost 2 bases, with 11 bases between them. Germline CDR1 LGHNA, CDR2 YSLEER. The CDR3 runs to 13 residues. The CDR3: CASRGQGPYEQYF. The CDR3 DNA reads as TGCGCCAGCAGGGGGCAGGGCCCCTACGAGCAGTACTTC.

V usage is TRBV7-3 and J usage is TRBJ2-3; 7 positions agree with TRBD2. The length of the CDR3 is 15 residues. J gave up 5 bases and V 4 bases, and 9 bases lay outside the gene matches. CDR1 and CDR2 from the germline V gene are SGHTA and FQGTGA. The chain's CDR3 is CASSSGSSGQDTQYF. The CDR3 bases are TGTGCCAGCAGCTCCGGGAGTAGCGGGCAAGATACGCAGTATTTT.